This record covers a single T cell receptor beta chain. The antigen remains undetermined. This CDR3 has 14 residues. V shed 2 bases and J shed 4 bases, with 12 bases lying between them. Germline CDR1 and CDR2: MGHDK and SYGVNS. The entry originates in a study of liver allograft versus peripheral blood T cells. Study-level background: Blood and transplanted-liver T cell receptor repertoires from recipients were compared. Study results and limitations: Peripheral blood T cell receptor repertoires reportedly differed from those found within liver allografts.

One entry per CDR3 protein results from TCRdb running MiXCR on the reads. This table holds 10,000 to 14,000 distinct CDR3 sequences, less than 30% found once. This TCR came from a human patient who had a liver transplant. The graft donor may have contributed some T cells. V is TRBV25-1 and J is TRBJ2-7; D gene unclear. The CDR3, as DNA: TGTGCCAGCAGTGAAACCGGACCGAAATACGAGCAGTACTTC. It specifies CASSETGPKYEQYF.